This TCR beta chain was sequenced in a study of blood T cell repertoires in COVID-19 (dated by TCRdb to 2019 to 2021). For the wider study: The collaborator samples originated in the United States, Italy and Spain and spanned the acute and convalescent phases of COVID-19. Where available, HLA class I and class II types were obtained from metadata supplied by the sample provider rather than from assay-based typing. Deeply sampled blood TCRbeta repertoires from subjects exposed to, actively infected with, or recovered from COVID-19 were included in the dataset. Samples were obtained from the ongoing ImmuneRACE study (first 160 participants) and from 1,254 subjects provided by 6 global collaborators. The prospective study material was composed of cDNA or gDNA derived from T cells, B-cell-depleted T cells, or PBMCs. The repertoires were released in a freely available public database intended as a resource for research on the immune response to SARS-CoV-2. A de-identified subject ID, COVID-19 status, age in years and sex were almost always included in the sample metadata. Paper-wide results and their limitations: The quantity of clinical and demographic metadata differed by source and by participant and was supplied without curation.

At one collaborating source in Seattle, patients were enrolled during active infection and were followed longitudinally through the course of disease. Collaborating institutions collected whole blood in K2EDTA tubes following their own protocols. For TCRbeta analysis, collaborators shipped samples in one of three forms: frozen whole blood, isolated PBMCs, or DNA extracted from either of those sample types. A note on this clone: Its target antigen remains unknown. No quality values exist for individual bases; no much larger clone is one base distant.

The V and J ends are trimmed by 4 bases and 6 bases, leaving 9 bases between them. CDR1 and CDR2, looked up from the germline V gene, are SQVTM and ANQGSEA. Including cysteine and phenylalanine, the CDR3 has 11 amino acids. The DNA shown is the 33-base CDR3, in frame from base 1. TCRbeta CDR3 regions were amplified from genomic DNA by means of the immunoSEQ Assay, a bias-controlled multiplex PCR. The study's own analysis went as follows. The number of nucleated cells in each sample was estimated from the amplification of reference gene primers within the assay. To quantify the absolute abundance of each unique TCRbeta CDR3 rearrangement, sequence reads were collapsed and filtered. For each sample, productive Simpson clonality was calculated as the square root of Simpson's diversity index across productive rearrangements. TCRdb took this table from immuneACCESS and kept in-frame rearrangements with V and J called. Such tables lack part of the clones; where checked against another copy, unresolved V genes explain under half of the gap, and the rest is unexplained. The DNA was the basis for D and trimming; V, J and clone size are from that table. This sample gives over 250,000 clones in total; 75% to 90% of them show up just once. Of the sample, around 9.6% falls within the top ten clones.

The sample taken for sequencing was peripheral blood. The TCR was taken from a woman in her 70s with COVID-19, enrolled during active disease. The rearrangement joined TRBV29-1 to TRBJ1-2; there is no confident call for the D gene. The CDR3 amino acid sequence is: CSVGGSDGYTF. The base sequence is TGCAGCGTTGGCGGGTCGGATGGCTACACCTTC. The full variable domain, with segments outside the CDR3 supplied by the reference TRBV29-1 and TRBJ1-2 proteins, appears as SAVISQKPSRDICQRGTSLTIQCQVDSQVTMMFWYRQQPGQSLTLIATANQGSEATYESGFVIDKFPISRPNLTFSTLTVSNMSPEDSSIYLCSVGGSDGYTFGSGTRLTVV.